Only one count was recorded for the clone carrying this T cell receptor (beta chain). Methods used by the authors: It was from reference gene primer amplification that nucleated cell counts were estimated. Assay: immunoSEQ multiplex PCR; the TCRdb copy retains only in-frame clones and omits some. V and J calls and clone size follow that table, whereas D and trimming were derived from the DNA. The table has 20,000 to 25,000 clones, approximately 90% seen once. The data originate from a study of blood T cell repertoires in COVID-19. Study in general: From the United States, Italy and Spain came samples of acute and convalescent COVID-19. Nucleic acid was either cDNA or gDNA, and it came from T cells, B-cell-depleted T cells, or PBMCs.

The CDR3 has 15 residues. Trimming removed 5 bases from V and 2 bases from J; junction bases left unmatched: 5. Germline V gives CDR1 SGHAT, CDR2 FQNNGV. Material: peripheral blood. This TCR was recovered from a human donor in a cohort sampled during active COVID-19. J is TRBJ2-3 and V is TRBV11-2, with 9 nucleotides matching TRBD2. CDR3 DNA: TGTGCCAGCAGCCCCTGGACTAGCGCCACAGATACGCAGTATTTT. Residues: CASSPWTSATDTQYF.